The subject of this entry is one TCR beta chain. Its cognate antigen has yet to be identified. The sample holds no much larger clone one base away, and base qualities are not on file. This specimen comes from a study of beta chain features in type 1 diabetes listed by TCRdb under 2018. In terms of the full investigation: Mean age, gender distribution, total cell number and subset yield were not different between patients and healthy donors. Regulatory and stem cell-like memory subsets were obtained from only 8 patients and roughly eight healthy donors, while naive and central memory subsets were obtained from all 30 or so donors. A total of 100 million to 110 million sorted cells were examined across all samples, and a strong correlation was observed between cell number per subset and RNA yield. In the study, TCRB repertoires of sorted circulating CD4+ T cell subsets from recently diagnosed type 1 diabetes patients were compared with those of matched healthy donors. The paper's findings and limits, for the study overall: In all four CD4+ subsets, TCRB CDR3 length was moderately but significantly shorter in type 1 diabetes patients. Because cDNA rather than genomic DNA was sequenced, highly expressing activated cells could have been over-represented, although no difference in activation and CD3 levels was found between groups. At VDJ recombination sites, patients with type 1 diabetes made fewer insertions and deleted more nucleotides, a pattern implying thymic rearrangement abnormalities. HLA sub-analyses involved small numbers of individuals, so any influence of HLA type on TCRB rearrangement remained unresolved. Shorter templates might be favored by PCR, yet because patient and control samples were amplified and corrected together, any such skew would affect both groups equally. Naive, central memory and regulatory TCRB repertoires appeared to be more alike among patients than among healthy donors.

Each donor gave one peripheral blood draw, averaging about 100 mL, which was collected into heparinised tubes. Naive, central memory, regulatory and stem cell-like memory CD4+ T cells were sorted on a BD FACSAria II using a panel including CD45RO, CCR7, CD25, CD127, CD95 and CD27. All sorted populations exceeded 95% purity. PBMCs were separated immediately by Lymphoprep density gradient centrifugation and were stained directly, without being cultured. So that batch effects would be minimized, each experiment stained and sorted samples in pairs, pairing one healthy donor with one patient. All of the isolated RNA was reverse transcribed with the High Capacity cDNA Reverse Transcription Kit, so expressed TCRB transcripts were sequenced. Naive, central memory and regulatory T cell samples underwent deep immunoSEQ sequencing, averaging about 3.57 million total reads per sample. Sorted cells were lysed in RLT buffer, and RNA was extracted using DNase-treated RNeasy Micro or Mini kits according to cell number. Each cell subset was processed separately to prevent cross-contamination, with patient and healthy donor samples processed together. TCRB sequences were amplified from cDNA with the immunoSEQ multiplex PCR, producing 87-bp fragments spanning the CDR3 region. Amplicons were sequenced on the Illumina HiSeq platform. The study's own analysis went as follows. PCR bias was computationally corrected using synthetic template baselines, reads within Hamming distance 2 were collapsed, and singletons that could not be merged were discarded. Reads were aligned against IMGT so that V, D and J genes, CDR3 length and insertions or deletions at six rearrangement sites could be assigned. Within each subset, clonotype counts were normalized to the number of sorted cells before true diversity and Gini coefficients were calculated with the tcR R package. The overlap coefficient, calculated on TCRB nucleotide sequences, was used to quantify repertoire sharing. Out-of-frame TCRB sequences from naive cells were analyzed to stand in for the pre-selection repertoire. Held by TCRdb, this immuneACCESS table contains in-frame sequences only and omits some clones. Under half of the omission traces to an unresolved V gene where checked; the cause of the rest is unknown. V and J calls and clone size are as listed in that table; D and trimming were resolved from the DNA. Within this sample are approximately 270,000 clones, with 14% of them counted one time only. The ten top clones hold about 0.017% of the sample.

Sequencing was carried out using naive CD4+ T cells from blood. This specimen's cell subset or site label, interpreted: true naive CD4+ T cells. This clonotype was sampled from a man aged 30 to 39 with type 1 diabetes.

The CDR3 protein is CASSRERDTDIQYF. The DNA is as follows: TGCGCCAGCAGCCGCGAGCGGGATACGGACATTCAGTACTTC. The chain joins TRBV4-1 to TRBJ2-4; 7 nucleotides in the junction match TRBD2. At the junction V is shortened by 4 bases and J by 8 bases; bases outside the gene matches: 8. The CDR3 has 14 amino acids, counting the end cysteine and phenylalanine. Solely the CDR3 DNA is kept, with 42 bases framed from the first base. Looking up the germline V gene yields CDR1 MGHRA and CDR2 YSYEKL.